This passage covers 24 T cell receptor beta chains from one sample sequenced in a study of metastatic and nonmetastatic thyroid tumors. Patients underwent thyroid surgery, and none had received any treatment before it. With MiXCR, TCRdb reprocessed the PCR reads. The sample consists of 30,000 or so clones, around 32% of them appearing once. Sequencing was done on a sample of blood. These receptors were obtained from a female donor with papillary thyroid cancer or a benign thyroid nodule (not recorded which). Some clones in this sample may be carry-over from other donors' samples.

This clone came up a few times. The chain carries TRBV20-1 and TRBJ2-3; D may correspond to TRBD1 or TRBD2 (5 bases each). Germline CDR1 reads DFQATT; CDR2 reads SNEGSKA (reference sequence). Trimming took off 3 bases at V and 1 base at J, with 14 bases between the two ends. The CDR3 covers 15 residues. This CDR3 reads CSASGTSPGTDTQYF. The CDR3 DNA is TGCAGTGCTAGTGGGACCTCCCCGGGCACAGATACGCAGTATTTT.

This clone is medium-sized. This rearrangement joins TRBV6-1 to TRBJ1-5, with D possibly matching TRBD1 (5 bases). The germline CDR1 and CDR2 sequences are MNHNS and SASEGT. The CDR3 totals 15 residues. Trimming removed 3 bases from V and 4 bases from J, with 13 bases in between. DNA for the CDR3: TGTGCCAGCAGTGAGGGGCAGGCGGCGAATCAGCCCCAGCATTTT. Amino acids: CASSEGQAANQPQHF.

The chain is built from TRBV12-3 or TRBV12-4 and TRBJ1-2; a weak D match, TRBD1 (5 bases). CDR3 length: 12 residues. Deletions cut 3 bases from V and 12 bases from J, with 14 bases between. CDR3 DNA: TGTGCCAGCAGTTTCGAGGCGCAGGGCCACACCTTC. This gives the protein CASSFEAQGHTF.

There are many counts of this clone. For the CDR3, the DNA is TGTGCCAGCAGCCCTAACAGGGCGGGAGAGACCCAGTACTTC. Protein product: CASSPNRAGETQYF. J is TRBJ2-5 and V is TRBV7-3; the D gene is possibly TRBD1 (6 bases). Germline V CDR1 and CDR2: SGHTA, FQGTGA. V dropped 5 bases and J dropped 4 bases, with 14 bases sitting between them. This CDR3 is 14 amino acids long.

As for this clone: The missing conserved phenylalanine or tryptophan at the end of this CDR3 makes a read error likely. The DNA is left out, because the CDR3 cannot be placed on it with certainty; the CDR3 is given as TCRdb lists it. This chain joins TRBV28 and TRBJ1-1; the DNA was not compared with TRBD1, the D call given in the table. Germline-derived CDR1 and CDR2 are MDHEN and SYDVKM. Both ends counted, the CDR3 spans 13 residues. Here the CDR3 reads CASSFDRGTEAYL.

This clone was counted a few times. V is TRBV27 and J is TRBJ2-2; D ambiguous. CDR1 and CDR2 (germline): MNHEY, SMNVEV (reference sequence). The CDR3 sequence is 12 residues long. V was shortened by 3 bases and J by 6 bases, with 5 bases between the two germline ends. CDR3 in DNA: TGTGCCAGCAGTTTTAAGTCCGGGGAGCTGTTTTTT. Amino acid sequence: CASSFKSGELFF.

The DNA of the CDR3 is TGTGCCAGCAGCGACGGAGATACGCAGTATTTT. This gives the protein CASSDGDTQYF. This sequence joins TRBV6-5 and TRBJ2-3; D remains ambiguous. This CDR3 comprises 11 residues. Germline V gives CDR1 MNHEY, CDR2 SVGAGI. V shed 6 bases and J shed 5 bases, with 6 bases lying between them.

On this clone itself: This sequence may be a read error, since a much larger clone differs from it by one base. The chain uses TRBV3-1 and TRBJ2-5, with 10 bases that match TRBD2. With V trimmed by 10 bases and J by 3 bases, 17 bases remained unmatched. Germline CDR1 and CDR2: LGHDT and YNNKEL (reference sequence). This CDR3 contains 17 residues. This CDR3 is CAISSTLLAGTKETQYF. The CDR3 region has the DNA TGTGCCATCAGTTCAACTTTACTAGCGGGGACAAAAGAGACCCAGTACTTC.

Points on this clone: One end of the junction fails to match germline, which may point to a read error. The V gene is TRBV28, the J gene TRBJ1-2, with D unclear. Germline-derived CDR1 and CDR2 are MDHEN and SYDVKM. The CDR3 runs to 13 residues. CDR3 loop: CACSLSGLYGYTF. The CDR3 DNA reads TGTGCCTGCAGTTTATCGGGTCTCTATGGCTACACCTTC.

This clone was seen only a few times. The V and J genes are TRBV18 and TRBJ2-7, with D perhaps assigned TRBD1 or TRBD2 (5 bases each). The CDR3 is 13 residues long. CDR1 KGHSH and CDR2 LQKENI come from the germline V gene. V lost 6 bases and J 2 bases, leaving 11 bases between the germline ends. The CDR3 DNA sequence: TGTGCCAGCTCCCTGGGGGAAGCCTACGAGCAGTACTTC. Translating it yields CASSLGEAYEQYF.

This clone was found many times. This sequence joins TRBV28 and TRBJ1-5; D may be TRBD1 (5 bases). Germline V gives CDR1 MDHEN, CDR2 SYDVKM. Trimming pared 2 bases from V and 0 bases from J, leaving 14 bases between. CDR3 length: 17 amino acids. Written as DNA, the CDR3 is TGTGCCAGCAGTTTAGACAGTTTTTCTTATAGCAATCAGCCCCAGCATTTT. Encoded protein: CASSLDSFSYSNQPQHF.

J is TRBJ1-4 and V is TRBV5-1, with TRBD1 matching 10 bases. After removal of 0 bases from V and 6 bases from J, the junction contained 2 bases not matched to a gene. Germline CDR1 reads SGHRS; CDR2 reads YFSETQ. The CDR3 consists of 15 residues. The CDR3 loop is CASSLEGTGDEKLFF. CDR3 nucleotide sequence: TGCGCCAGCAGCTTGGAGGGGACAGGGGATGAAAAACTGTTTTTT.

This clone was observed many times. The rearrangement joins TRBV7-9 to TRBJ2-2, with TRBD1 identical over 10 bases. Trimming took 8 bases from V and 4 from J; bases not matched to a gene: 4. The germline V gene encodes CDR1 SEHNR and CDR2 FQNEAQ (reference sequence). The CDR3 consists of 14 residues. The chain's CDR3 is CASGTGVRTGELFF. Here the CDR3 DNA reads TGTGCCAGCGGGACAGGGGTGCGCACCGGGGAGCTGTTTTTT.

This clone was recorded only once. One base away lies a much larger clone, so this may be a sequencing read error. The identical CDR3 is also encoded by other nucleotide sequences in the sample. The rearrangement uses TRBV9 and TRBJ2-2; D possibly matches TRBD1 or TRBD2 (5 bases each). The ends were cut back, 1 base at V and 0 bases at J, with 16 bases in the middle. CDR3 size: 18 residues. CDR1 and CDR2 from the germline V gene are SGDLS and YYNGEE. CDR3 in amino acids: CASSVPRGGGTNTGELFF. In nucleotides, the CDR3 is TGTGCCAGCAGCGTACCGCGCGGTGGGGGAACGAACACCGGGGAGCTGTTTTTT.

This clone was counted between two and nine times. The chain combines TRBV19 with TRBJ2-2, with 7 bases aligning to TRBD1. The V and J ends lost 6 bases and 14 bases, in that order; junction bases with no gene match: 15. The length of the CDR3 is 14 residues. The V gene's germline CDR1 is LNHDA and CDR2 SQIVND (reference sequence). The CDR3 region has the DNA TGTGCCAGTAGACAGGGGTTGAACACCGGGTATCTGTTTTTT. Encoded protein: CASRQGLNTGYLFF.

The chain joins TRBV11-3 to TRBJ2-2; maybe TRBD2 (5 bases). CDR3 length: 12 amino acids. V lost 3 bases and J 9 bases, leaving 8 bases between the germline ends. The V gene's germline CDR1 is SGHNT and CDR2 YENEEA. In DNA, the CDR3 is TGTGCCAGCAGCTTTACTAGGTGGGAGCTGTTTTTT. Its protein is CASSFTRWELFF. The entire variable domain, with the rest obtained from reference TRBV11-3 and TRBJ2-2, is as follows: EAGVVQSPRYKIIEKKQPVAFWCNPISGHNTLYWYLQNLGQGPELLIRYENEEAVDDSQLPKDRFSAERLKGVDSTLKIQPAELGDSAVYLCASSFTRWELFFGEGSRLTVL.

This clone is categorized as medium-sized. This chain uses TRBV12-3 or TRBV12-4 with TRBJ2-7; perhaps TRBD1 as D (6 bases). Trimming shortened V by 6 bases and J by 4 bases, and 22 bases separated the two germline ends. This CDR3 is built from 16 residues. The CDR3 nucleotides are TGTGCCAGCAGGCGAACCGGACAGCTAAGATCTTACGAGCAGTACTTC. Translation: CASRRTGQLRSYEQYF.

This clone has ten or more counts. This chain connects TRBV9 to TRBJ2-5, with 11 bases identical to TRBD2. Germline loops: CDR1 SGDLS, CDR2 YYNGEE. V gave up 2 bases and J gave up 4 bases; unmatched junction bases: 1. The CDR3 is 14 amino acids. The CDR3 coding sequence is TGTGCCAGCAGCGTTAGCGGGGGGGGAGAGACCCAGTACTTC. It codes for CASSVSGGGETQYF.

In its sample, this clone ranks as medium-sized (0.01 to 0.1%). This chain connects TRBV11-2 to TRBJ2-7; D might be TRBD1 (5 bases). The germline gives CDR1 SGHAT, CDR2 FQNNGV. Trimming cost V 1 base and J 6 bases, with 13 bases left between them. The CDR3 spans 14 residues. The DNA of the CDR3 is TGTGCCAGCAGCTTAGGACCAGGGAAAGGCGAGCAGTACTTC. Protein sequence: CASSLGPGKGEQYF.

By sample share, this clone is medium-sized. The chain uses TRBV6-1 and TRBJ2-7; 11 positions agree with TRBD2. Germline lookup yields CDR1 MNHNS and CDR2 SASEGT. The CDR3 is 14 residues long. V shed 7 bases and J 3 bases; nucleotides not matched to a gene: 5. The CDR3 protein is CASTTGTSGYEQYF. CDR3 nucleotides: TGTGCCAGCACCACGGGGACTAGCGGCTACGAGCAGTACTTC.

This clone was seen ten or more times. The CDR3 loop is CASGLVLVGQKTGELFF. DNA for the CDR3: TGTGCTAGTGGTTTGGTACTCGTAGGACAGAAGACCGGGGAGCTGTTTTTT. The rearrangement joins TRBV12-5 to TRBJ2-2; TRBD1 might be the D (6 bases). CDR1 is LGHNT and CDR2 is FRNRAP in the germline V gene. The CDR3 extends over 17 amino acids. Trimming removed 0 bases from V and 5 bases from J, with 16 bases in between.

The genes are TRBV4-1 and TRBJ1-2; D may be TRBD1 (6 bases). Trimming took 2 bases from V and 3 from J, leaving 16 bases between them. The CDR3 totals 16 residues. In germline, CDR1 is MGHRA, CDR2 YSYEKL. CDR3 nucleotides: TGCGCCAGCAGCCAACCCCCCCGGAGGGGGGACTATGGCTACACCTTC. This encodes CASSQPPRRGDYGYTF.

This clone was recorded many times. This chain links TRBV13 with TRBJ2-7; tentative D call: TRBD1 (5 bases). The germline V and J ends were trimmed by 5 bases and 2 bases, with 13 bases remaining between them. The CDR3 has 14 amino acids. CDR1 PRHDT and CDR2 FYEKMQ come from the germline V gene (reference sequence). The CDR3, as DNA: TGTGCCAGCAGCCCGAAGACAGTCACCTACGAGCAGTACTTC. As protein: CASSPKTVTYEQYF.

The chain carries TRBV30 and TRBJ2-5; D call uncertain. This CDR3 region has 11 residues. Trimming removed 1 base at V and 2 bases at J, with 2 bases between. Germline values: CDR1 GTSNPN, CDR2 SVGIG (reference sequence). In nucleotides, the CDR3 is TGTGCCTGGAGTGAGCAAGAGACCCAGTACTTC. It encodes CAWSEQETQYF.